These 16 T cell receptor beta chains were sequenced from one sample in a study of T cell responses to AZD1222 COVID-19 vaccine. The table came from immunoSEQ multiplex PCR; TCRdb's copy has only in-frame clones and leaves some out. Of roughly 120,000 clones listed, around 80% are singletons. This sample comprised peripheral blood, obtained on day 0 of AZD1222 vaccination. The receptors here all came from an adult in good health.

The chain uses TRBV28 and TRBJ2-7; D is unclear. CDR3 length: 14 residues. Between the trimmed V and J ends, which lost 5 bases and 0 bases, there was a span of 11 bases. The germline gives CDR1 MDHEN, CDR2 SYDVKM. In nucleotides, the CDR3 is TGTGCCAGCAGTCAACCGGACGGCTCCTACGAGCAGTACTTC. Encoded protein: CASSQPDGSYEQYF.

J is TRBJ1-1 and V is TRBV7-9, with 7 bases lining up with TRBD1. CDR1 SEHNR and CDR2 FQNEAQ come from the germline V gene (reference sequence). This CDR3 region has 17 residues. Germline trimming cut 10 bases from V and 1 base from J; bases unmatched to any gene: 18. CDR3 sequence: CATSRIGTVSKNTEAFF. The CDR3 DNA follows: TGTGCCACCTCACGGATAGGGACAGTCTCAAAGAACACTGAAGCTTTCTTT.

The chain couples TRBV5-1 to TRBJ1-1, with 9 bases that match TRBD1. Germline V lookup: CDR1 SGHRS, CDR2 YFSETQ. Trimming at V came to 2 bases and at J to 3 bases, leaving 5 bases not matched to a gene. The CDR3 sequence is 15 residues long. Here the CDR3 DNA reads TGCGCCAGCAGCTTCGAACAGGGGGCTTACACTGAAGCTTTCTTT. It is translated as CASSFEQGAYTEAFF.

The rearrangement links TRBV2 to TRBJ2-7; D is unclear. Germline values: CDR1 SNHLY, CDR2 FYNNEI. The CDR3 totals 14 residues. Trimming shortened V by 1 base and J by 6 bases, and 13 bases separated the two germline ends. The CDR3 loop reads CASSEGQEPFEQYF. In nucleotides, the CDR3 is TGTGCCAGCAGTGAAGGGCAGGAGCCCTTCGAGCAGTACTTC.

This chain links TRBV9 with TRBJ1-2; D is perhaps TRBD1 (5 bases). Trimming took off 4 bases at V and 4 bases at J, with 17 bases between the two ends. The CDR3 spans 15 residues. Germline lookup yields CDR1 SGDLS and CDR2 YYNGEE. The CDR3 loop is CASSTQGNSRYGYTF. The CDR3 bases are TGTGCCAGCAGCACTCAGGGTAACTCTCGCTATGGCTACACCTTC.

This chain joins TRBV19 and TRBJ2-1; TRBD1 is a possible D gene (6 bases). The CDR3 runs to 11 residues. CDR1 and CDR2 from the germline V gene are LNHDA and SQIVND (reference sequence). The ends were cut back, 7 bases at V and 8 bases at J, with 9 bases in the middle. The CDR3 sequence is CASMAGDEQFF. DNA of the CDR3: TGTGCCAGTATGGCAGGGGATGAGCAGTTCTTC.

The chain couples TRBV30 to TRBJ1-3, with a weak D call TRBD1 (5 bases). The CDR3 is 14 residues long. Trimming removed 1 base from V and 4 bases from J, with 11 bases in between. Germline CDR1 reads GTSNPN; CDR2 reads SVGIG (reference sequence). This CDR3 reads CAWSEGIRGNTIYF. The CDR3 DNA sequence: TGTGCCTGGAGTGAGGGGATTAGGGGAAACACCATATATTTT.

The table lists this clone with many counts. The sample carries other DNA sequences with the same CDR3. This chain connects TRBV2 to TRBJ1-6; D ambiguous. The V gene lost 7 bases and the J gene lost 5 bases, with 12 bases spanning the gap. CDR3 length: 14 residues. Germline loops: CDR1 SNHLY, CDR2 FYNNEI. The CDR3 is CASILDGNNSPLHF. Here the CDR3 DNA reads TGTGCCAGCATCCTCGACGGGAATAATTCACCCCTCCACTTT.

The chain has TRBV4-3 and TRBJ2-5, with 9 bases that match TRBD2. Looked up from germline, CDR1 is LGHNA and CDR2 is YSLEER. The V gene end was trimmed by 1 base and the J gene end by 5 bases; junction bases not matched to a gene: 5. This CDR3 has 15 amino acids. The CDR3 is CASSQGLAGRETQYF. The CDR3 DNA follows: TGCGCCAGCAGCCAAGGGCTAGCGGGGCGGGAGACCCAGTACTTC.

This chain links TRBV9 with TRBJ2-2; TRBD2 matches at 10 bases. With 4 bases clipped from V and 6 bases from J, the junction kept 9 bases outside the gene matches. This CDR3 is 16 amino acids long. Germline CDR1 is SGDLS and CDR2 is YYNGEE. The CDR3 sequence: CASSPRLAGVSGELFF. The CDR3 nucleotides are TGTGCCAGCAGCCCCCGTCTAGCGGGAGTGTCCGGGGAGCTGTTTTTT.

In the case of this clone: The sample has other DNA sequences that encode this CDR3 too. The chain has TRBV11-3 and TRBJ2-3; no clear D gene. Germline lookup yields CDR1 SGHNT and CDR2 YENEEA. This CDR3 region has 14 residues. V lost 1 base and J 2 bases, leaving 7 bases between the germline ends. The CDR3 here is CASSLGTNTDTQYF. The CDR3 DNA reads TGTGCCAGCAGCTTAGGCACGAACACAGATACGCAGTATTTT.

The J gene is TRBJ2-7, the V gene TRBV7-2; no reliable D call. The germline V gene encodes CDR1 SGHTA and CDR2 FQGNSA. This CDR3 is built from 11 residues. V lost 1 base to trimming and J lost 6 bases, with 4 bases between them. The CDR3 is CASSLVGEQYF. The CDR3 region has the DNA TGTGCCAGCAGCTTAGTGGGCGAGCAGTACTTC.

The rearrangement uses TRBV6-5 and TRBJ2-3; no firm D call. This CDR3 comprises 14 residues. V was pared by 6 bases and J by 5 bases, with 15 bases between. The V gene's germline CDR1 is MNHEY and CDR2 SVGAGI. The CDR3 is CASSSGPTIDTQYF. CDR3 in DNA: TGTGCCAGCAGCTCCGGACCGACGATAGATACGCAGTATTTT.

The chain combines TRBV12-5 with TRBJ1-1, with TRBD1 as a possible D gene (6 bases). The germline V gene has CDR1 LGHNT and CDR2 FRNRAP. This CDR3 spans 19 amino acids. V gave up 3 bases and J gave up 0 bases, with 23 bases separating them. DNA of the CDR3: TGTGCTAGTGGTTTAACCGGGACAAGACCCGGCTTAATGAACACTGAAGCTTTCTTT. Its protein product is CASGLTGTRPGLMNTEAFF.

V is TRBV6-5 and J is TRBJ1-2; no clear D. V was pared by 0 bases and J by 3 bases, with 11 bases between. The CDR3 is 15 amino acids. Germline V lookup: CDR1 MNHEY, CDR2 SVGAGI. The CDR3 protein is CASSYSRVSYYGYTF. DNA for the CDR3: TGTGCCAGCAGTTACTCGAGGGTGTCCTACTATGGCTACACCTTC.

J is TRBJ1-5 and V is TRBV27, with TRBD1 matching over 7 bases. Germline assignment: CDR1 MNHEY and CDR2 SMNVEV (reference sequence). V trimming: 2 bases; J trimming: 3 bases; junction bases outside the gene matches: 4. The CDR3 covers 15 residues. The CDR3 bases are TGTGCCAGCAGTTTAAACAGGGGCTACAATCAGCCCCAGCATTTT. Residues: CASSLNRGYNQPQHF.